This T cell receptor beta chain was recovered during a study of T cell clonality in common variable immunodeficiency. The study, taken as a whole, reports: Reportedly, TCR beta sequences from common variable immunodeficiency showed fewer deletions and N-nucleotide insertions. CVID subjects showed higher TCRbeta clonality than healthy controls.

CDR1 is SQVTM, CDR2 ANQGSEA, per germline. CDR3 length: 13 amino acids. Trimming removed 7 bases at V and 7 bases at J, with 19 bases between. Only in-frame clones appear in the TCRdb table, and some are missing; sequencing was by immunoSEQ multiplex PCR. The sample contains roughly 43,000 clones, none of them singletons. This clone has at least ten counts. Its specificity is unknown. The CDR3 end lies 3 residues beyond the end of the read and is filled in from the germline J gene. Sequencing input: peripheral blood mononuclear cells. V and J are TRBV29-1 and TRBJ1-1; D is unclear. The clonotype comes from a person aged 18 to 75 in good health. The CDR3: CSAIRGQPYEAFF. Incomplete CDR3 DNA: TGCAGCGCTATTCGCGGGCAGCCTTATGAA.